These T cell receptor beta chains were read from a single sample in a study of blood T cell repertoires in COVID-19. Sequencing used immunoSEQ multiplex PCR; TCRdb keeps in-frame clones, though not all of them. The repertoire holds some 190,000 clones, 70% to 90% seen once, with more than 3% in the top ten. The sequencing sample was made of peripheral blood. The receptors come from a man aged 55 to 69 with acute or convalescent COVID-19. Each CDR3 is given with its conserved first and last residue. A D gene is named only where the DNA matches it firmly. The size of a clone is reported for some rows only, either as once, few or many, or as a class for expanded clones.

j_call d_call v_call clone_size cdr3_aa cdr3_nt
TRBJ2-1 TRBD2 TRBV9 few CASSVGGTSGNEQFF TGTGCCAGCAGCGTAGGGGGGACTAGCGGGAATGAGCAGTTCTTC
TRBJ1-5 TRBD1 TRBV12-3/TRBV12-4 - CASSYGQGQPQHF TGTGCCAGCAGTTACGGACAGGGTCAGCCCCAGCATTTT
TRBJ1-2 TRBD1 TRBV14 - CASSQGGQSYGYTF TGTGCCAGCAGCCAAGGGGGACAGAGCTATGGCTACACCTTC
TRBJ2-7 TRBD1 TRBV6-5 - CASSYSRGGHEQYF TGTGCCAGCAGTTACTCTCGAGGGGGCCACGAGCAGTACTTC
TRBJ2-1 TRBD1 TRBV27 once CASSVKPEGQIFDEQFF TGTGCCAGCAGTGTCAAGCCCGAGGGACAGATCTTCGATGAGCAGTTCTTC
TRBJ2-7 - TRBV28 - CASSLGRDAEQYF TGTGCCAGCAGTTTGGGCAGGGATGCCGAGCAGTACTTC
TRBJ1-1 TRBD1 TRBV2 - CASSERQGAVAFF TGTGCCAGCAGTGAAAGACAGGGGGCGGTGGCTTTCTTT
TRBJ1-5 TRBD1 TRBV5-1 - CASSLRAQGDQPQHF TGCGCCAGCAGCCTCAGGGCCCAGGGGGATCAGCCCCAGCATTTT
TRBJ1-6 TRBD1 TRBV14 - CASSGTGHSPLHF TGTGCCAGCTCCGGGACAGGCCATTCACCCCTCCACTTT
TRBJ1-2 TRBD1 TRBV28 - CASRSGGQGSRGYTF TGTGCCAGCAGGTCTGGAGGACAGGGGAGTCGTGGCTACACCTTC
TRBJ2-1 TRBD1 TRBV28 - CASSLWDREKGEQFF TGTGCCAGCAGTTTATGGGACAGGGAAAAGGGTGAGCAGTTCTTC
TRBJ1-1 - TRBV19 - CASSILGGGEAFF TGTGCCAGTAGTATTCTCGGTGGAGGGGAAGCTTTCTTT
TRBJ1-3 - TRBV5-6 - CASSFTPGSGNTIYF TGTGCCAGCAGCTTCACGCCCGGGTCGGGAAACACCATATATTTT
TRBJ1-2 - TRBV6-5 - CASTIAPVYGYTF TGTGCCAGCACGATTGCCCCGGTCTATGGCTACACCTTC
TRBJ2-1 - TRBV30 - CALGGGPYNEQFF TGTGCCTTAGGGGGGGGACCATACAATGAGCAGTTCTTC
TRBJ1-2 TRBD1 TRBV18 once CASSSGTELYGYTF TGTGCCAGCTCATCCGGGACAGAACTCTATGGCTACACCTTC
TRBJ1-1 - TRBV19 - CASSVQSGGLSTEAFF TGTGCCAGTAGTGTTCAGTCCGGGGGGCTTAGCACTGAAGCTTTCTTT
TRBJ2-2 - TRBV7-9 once CASKLGTQVGELFF TGTGCCAGTAAGTTAGGTACACAGGTCGGGGAGCTGTTTTTT
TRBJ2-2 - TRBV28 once CASSSPGTFNTGELFF TGTGCCAGCAGTTCCCCCGGGACTTTCAACACCGGGGAGCTGTTTTTT
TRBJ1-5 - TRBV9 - CASSASGYQPQHF TGTGCCAGCAGCGCCTCAGGGTATCAGCCCCAGCATTTT
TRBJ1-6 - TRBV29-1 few CSVEERTRTYNSPLHF TGCAGCGTTGAAGAACGGACACGGACCTATAATTCACCCCTCCACTTT
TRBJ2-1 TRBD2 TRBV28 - CASSSGGGRGNEQFF TGTGCCAGCAGCTCAGGCGGCGGGAGAGGAAATGAGCAGTTCTTC
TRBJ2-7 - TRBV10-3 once CAIRGAGAYEQYF TGTGCCATCAGGGGGGCGGGAGCCTACGAGCAGTACTTC
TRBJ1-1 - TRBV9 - CASSARPGSEGEAFF TGTGCCAGCAGCGCCAGGCCGGGGTCGGAGGGTGAAGCTTTCTTT
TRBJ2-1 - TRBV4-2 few CASSLRDNHNEQFF TGTGCCAGCAGCCTCCGGGACAATCACAATGAGCAGTTCTTC
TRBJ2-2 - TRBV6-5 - CASSSGRPVGELFF TGTGCCAGCAGTTCGGGGAGACCCGTGGGGGAGCTGTTTTTT
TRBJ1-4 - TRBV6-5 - CASRSGGTNEKLFF TGTGCCAGCAGGTCGGGGGGGACTAATGAAAAACTGTTTTTT
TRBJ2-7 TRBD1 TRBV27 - CASSSYRGRGEQYF TGTGCCAGCAGTTCGTACAGGGGGCGCGGGGAGCAGTACTTC
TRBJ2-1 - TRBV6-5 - CASIPWGTDNEQFF TGTGCCAGCATCCCCTGGGGGACTGACAATGAGCAGTTCTTC
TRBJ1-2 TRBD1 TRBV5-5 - CATTRSGGDPYGYTF TGTGCCACCACGAGATCAGGGGGCGATCCATATGGCTACACCTTC
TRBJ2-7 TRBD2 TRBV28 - CASITSGNSGNHEQYF TGTGCCAGCATTACGTCGGGCAATAGCGGGAATCACGAGCAGTACTTC
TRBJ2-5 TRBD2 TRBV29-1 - CSVEDPGGLAETQYF TGCAGCGTTGAAGATCCGGGAGGGTTGGCAGAGACCCAGTACTTC